This T cell receptor beta chain was found in a study of blood T cells in healthy people across ages. The CDR3 is 16 residues long. Germline assignment: CDR1 MNHEY and CDR2 SVGAGI. Unmatched junction bases numbered 9, after V lost 0 bases and J lost 5 bases. Findings and limits, study-wide: Long-lived donors carried more naive CD4+ cells and greater diversity than aged donors.

With a J-beta primer mix and a sample-barcoded 5' primer, a second PCR ran about 7 to 12 cycles. TCRdb processed the 5' RACE reads anew with MiXCR; each CDR3 protein has one entry. This repertoire shows around 900,000 distinct CDR3 sequences, 29% found once; its top ten account for approximately 15%. There are many counts of this clonotype. What it binds is not known. The receptor was derived from a woman aged 80 or over in good health. This chain joins TRBV6-5 and TRBJ2-7, with TRBD1 matching over 8 bases. Source material: blood. Written as DNA, the CDR3 is TGTGCCAGCAGTTACTCAAGCAGGGGGCGCCTGAACGAGCAGTACTTC. Translated, it gives CASSYSSRGRLNEQYF.